These 9 T cell receptor beta chains were sequenced from one sample in a study of T-cell reconstitution after alpha-beta-depleted transplantation in children. Unique molecular identifiers tagged the TCRbeta library. MiXCR was run by TCRdb on the PCR reads, yielding one entry per CDR3 protein. The table lists some 530,000 distinct CDR3 sequences, about an eighth of them singletons, with around 5.6% in the top ten. The input for sequencing was PBMCs from the stem cell graft donor, taken from the stem cell graft. Receptors originate from a human donor who donated a stem cell graft to a child with combined immunodeficiency.

This clonotype appeared many times. This chain joins TRBV12-3 or TRBV12-4 and TRBJ2-7, with 8 positions matching TRBD1. V dropped 5 bases and J dropped 3; count of bases not matched to a gene: 9. The CDR3 loop spans 15 amino acids. CDR3 sequence: CASSTSGTGFYEQYF. Here the CDR3 DNA reads TGTGCCAGCAGTACATCCGGGACAGGATTCTACGAGCAGTACTTC.

Comments on this clonotype: A read error may be the cause here, since a much bigger clone is one base away. The chain carries TRBV5-5 and TRBJ2-3; TRBD2 matches at 7 bases. Germline loops: CDR1 SGHKS, CDR2 YYEKEE (reference sequence). CDR3 length equals 15 residues. The CDR3 bases are TGTGCCAGCAGCGATAGACTAGCACCCACAGATGCGCAGTATTTT. Protein: CASSDRLAPTDAQYF.

This clonotype was counted between two and nine times. V gene TRBV7-8 combines with J gene TRBJ2-7, with D perhaps TRBD2 (6 bases). V was shortened by 1 base and J by 3 bases, with 13 bases between the two germline ends. The CDR3 totals 15 residues. The germline V gene encodes CDR1 SGHVS and CDR2 FQNEAQ. The CDR3 here is CASSLGAGTYYEQYF. DNA for the CDR3: TGTGCCAGCAGCTTAGGGGCGGGGACCTACTACGAGCAGTACTTC.

Only a few counts were recorded for this clonotype. The CDR3 nucleotides read TGTGCCAGCAGTTCGTCTTGGGGAGGGGATGAGACCCAGTACTTC. This sequence encodes CASSSSWGGDETQYF. The chain has TRBV12-3 or TRBV12-4 and TRBJ2-5; 7 bases line up with TRBD2. J lost 5 bases, V lost 4 bases, and 10 bases had no gene match. This CDR3 is built from 15 residues.

V gene TRBV20-1 combines with J gene TRBJ1-4, with 7 bases lining up with TRBD1. CDR1 DFQATT and CDR2 SNEGSKA come from the germline V gene (reference sequence). J was trimmed by 4 bases and V by 5 bases; bases with no gene match: 13. The CDR3 runs to 16 residues. DNA for the CDR3: TGCAGTGCTCCAGGGACAGTGGGAAGTTTTAATGAAAAACTGTTTTTT. Protein sequence: CSAPGTVGSFNEKLFF.

This clonotype showed up many times. J is TRBJ2-2 and V is TRBV12-3 or TRBV12-4; 8 nucleotides agree with TRBD1. Trimming took 6 bases from V and 0 from J; bases not matched to a gene: 9. CDR3 length: 17 residues. The CDR3 sequence: CASRQDRGFTNTGELFF. CDR3 bases: TGTGCCAGCAGGCAAGACAGGGGATTTACGAACACCGGGGAGCTGTTTTTT.

The chain carries TRBV9 and TRBJ1-2, with D maybe TRBD1 (5 bases). The CDR3 is 15 residues long. The germline V gene encodes CDR1 SGDLS and CDR2 YYNGEE. V dropped 4 bases and J dropped 5 bases, with 18 bases sitting between them. This CDR3 is CASSPTSGTAYGYTF. Written as DNA, the CDR3 is TGTGCCAGCAGCCCCACCTCCGGGACCGCGTATGGCTACACCTTC.

This clonotype was found a few times. V usage is TRBV7-9 and J usage is TRBJ2-7; 13 bases map to TRBD2. With 2 bases clipped from V and 7 bases from J, the junction kept 5 bases outside the gene matches. CDR1 is SEHNR and CDR2 is FQNEAQ in the germline V gene (reference sequence). This CDR3 is 15 amino acids long. CDR3 amino acids: CASSLPGLAGREQYF. The CDR3 DNA follows: TGTGCCAGCAGCTTACCGGGACTAGCGGGACGAGAGCAGTACTTC.

The gene calls are TRBV5-5 and TRBJ2-1; no definite D call. Trimming took off 3 bases at V and 8 bases at J, with 9 bases between the two ends. The length of the CDR3 is 12 residues. The germline CDR1 and CDR2 sequences are SGHKS and YYEKEE (reference sequence). This CDR3 is CASSYLPHEQFF. The CDR3 nucleotides read TGTGCCAGCAGCTACTTACCCCATGAGCAGTTCTTC.